A selection of T cell receptor beta chains follows, all from one sample in a study of T-cell memory formation after mild COVID-19. TCRdb recomputed calls from the 5' RACE reads with MiXCR, one row per CDR3 protein. The sample consists of hundreds of thousands of distinct CDR3 sequences, about 20% of them appearing once. Sequencing was carried out using PBMCs or a T cell subset sorted from them (not recorded which). These receptors were obtained from an adult woman who had mild COVID-19 (a few samples of this study predate the infection). Cell type and time point are not known. The conserved cysteine and the conserved F or W are not part of the CDR3 here. A clone size is listed for some rows: how often the clone was seen (once, few, many), or a class if it is expanded.

V: TRBV11-3
size: few
J: TRBJ2-6
CDR3: ASTAGYPRDRDLSGANVLT

V: TRBV7-6
size: .
J: TRBJ2-7
CDR3: ASSLVALAGAPGYYEQY

V: TRBV7-6
size: few
J: TRBJ2-5
CDR3: ASSLGLAGGPEWKTQY

V: TRBV5-1
size: few
J: TRBJ2-1
CDR3: ASSLALGEQF

V: TRBV7-9
size: few
J: TRBJ1-1
CDR3: ASSADRGWDTEAF

V: TRBV7-2
size: .
J: TRBJ2-1
CDR3: ASRSKGVGRAAEYNEQF

V: TRBV11-2
size: .
J: TRBJ2-3
CDR3: ASSLARRGDTQY

V: TRBV30
size: .
J: TRBJ2-7
CDR3: AWITRDRNEQY

V: TRBV7-6
size: few
J: TRBJ2-7
CDR3: ASSITGASYEQY

V: TRBV12-3/TRBV12-4
size: .
J: TRBJ2-6
CDR3: AITDPSGANVLT

V: TRBV24-1
size: few
J: TRBJ2-1
CDR3: ATSGLGQGSNEQF

V: TRBV29-1
size: .
J: TRBJ1-1
CDR3: SVDVEGARTEAF

V: TRBV12-3/TRBV12-4
size: .
J: TRBJ2-3
CDR3: ASSLGQGIRPDTQY

V: TRBV7-6
size: .
J: TRBJ1-6
CDR3: ASSPGEGGSPLH

V: TRBV20-1
size: .
J: TRBJ1-5
CDR3: SANRANQPQH

V: TRBV7-2
size: .
J: TRBJ1-2
CDR3: ASSLVTQQGYT

V: TRBV5-1
size: few
J: TRBJ2-1
CDR3: ASSLSRGQEEQF

V: TRBV29-1
size: .
J: TRBJ2-5
CDR3: SVVPPGEVAETQY

V: TRBV3-1
size: .
J: TRBJ1-2
CDR3: ASSQGTGGLGYT

V: TRBV4-1
size: .
J: TRBJ2-7
CDR3: ASSQGQDTYEQY

V: TRBV20-1
size: .
J: TRBJ2-1
CDR3: SAVSGAGNHNEQF

V: TRBV18
size: .
J: TRBJ1-1
CDR3: ASSPPGRGQFTEAF

V: TRBV18
size: few
J: TRBJ1-1
CDR3: ASSPLALNTEAF

V: TRBV10-3
size: few
J: TRBJ2-7
CDR3: AISDPGTGGDEQY

V: TRBV5-1
size: many
J: TRBJ2-5
CDR3: ASSLAAETQY

V: TRBV12-3/TRBV12-4
size: .
J: TRBJ2-7
CDR3: ASSFWNREYEQY

V: TRBV7-2
size: .
J: TRBJ2-5
CDR3: ASSPGTARETQY

V: TRBV7-2
size: few
J: TRBJ1-1
CDR3: ASSPTWTGLNTEAF

V: TRBV7-2
size: many
J: TRBJ2-3
CDR3: ASSQPLGWAGTQY

V: TRBV6-1
size: few
J: TRBJ2-2
CDR3: ASSEGGDTGELF

V: TRBV7-8
size: .
J: TRBJ2-1
CDR3: ASSLYWASGSPHSYNEQF

V: TRBV20-1
size: .
J: TRBJ2-7
CDR3: SPEGLRDRSYEQY

V: TRBV5-5
size: few
J: TRBJ2-1
CDR3: ASSLGLRVFNEQF

V: TRBV7-3
size: .
J: TRBJ2-1
CDR3: ASSDFASGYYNEQF

V: TRBV20-1
size: .
J: TRBJ1-4
CDR3: SARQATNEKLF

V: TRBV4-1
size: few
J: TRBJ2-1
CDR3: ASSQREASGDSSYNEQF

V: TRBV6-5
size: many
J: TRBJ2-6
CDR3: ASSYFGANVLT

V: TRBV20-1
size: few
J: TRBJ2-1
CDR3: SAISSSYNEQF

V: TRBV19
size: .
J: TRBJ2-7
CDR3: ASSRIWTGPYEQY